The clone carrying this TCR delta chain has just a few counts. It is likely a read error: a sequence one base away is far more abundant. Other DNA variants within this sample encode the same CDR3. This sample was included in a study of gamma-delta T cells after stem cell transplantation. The trim removed 4 bases at V and 0 bases at J, leaving 10 bases unmatched. Germline CDR1 is GEAIGNYY and CDR2 is EKD. The CDR3 is 17 amino acids. TCRdb re-analyzed the RT-PCR reads via CATT. The table has 2,500 to 3,000 delta-chain clones, less than 3.5% seen once; the top ten hold roughly a quarter. The sequence was obtained from a human donor. It is not recorded whose cells these are; they may come from a transplant donor. The sequenced sample consisted of gamma-delta T cells. This chain connects TRDV2 to TRDJ1; TRDD3 aligns across 10 bases. CDR3 coding DNA: TGTGCCTGTGATACCGTTGGGGGATACCAGTACACCGATAAACTCATCTTT. Translating gives CACDTVGGYQYTDKLIF.